The T cell receptor beta chain under discussion was sequenced for a study of T cell changes during pregnancy in multiple sclerosis (dated by TCRdb to the late 2010s). Regarding the complete study: The study examined how the T cell repertoire changed over the course of pregnancy in women with multiple sclerosis.

Libraries came from the immunoSEQ multiplex PCR assay. This immuneACCESS table, as held by TCRdb, lists in-frame sequences with V and J called but not all clones. Of the missing ones, under half trace to an unresolved V gene in checked studies; the others have no known cause. This sample gives roughly 41,000 clones in total; 90% to 95% of them show up just once. 6% to 7% of the sample lies in the top ten. Spanning cysteine to phenylalanine, the CDR3 consists of 12 amino acids. The kept DNA is CDR3 alone, 36 bases in frame from the first base. The junction carries 8 bases between V and J, which are trimmed by 0 bases and 6 bases respectively. From the germline V gene (reference sequence), CDR1 is GTSNPN and CDR2 is SVGIG. Comments on this clone: The antigen this receptor binds is unknown. No base qualities exist here, and no much larger clone lies one base off it.

The TCR originated in a female donor with multiple sclerosis, enrolled in a pregnancy study. The sample was CD8+ T cells from peripheral blood mononuclear cells, taken in the third trimester of pregnancy. Recombination joined TRBV30 with TRBJ1-2; no D segment can be confidently identified. The sequenced DNA: TGTGCCTGGAGTGTACTGGGAGATGGCTACACCTTC. This codes for CAWSVLGDGYTF.